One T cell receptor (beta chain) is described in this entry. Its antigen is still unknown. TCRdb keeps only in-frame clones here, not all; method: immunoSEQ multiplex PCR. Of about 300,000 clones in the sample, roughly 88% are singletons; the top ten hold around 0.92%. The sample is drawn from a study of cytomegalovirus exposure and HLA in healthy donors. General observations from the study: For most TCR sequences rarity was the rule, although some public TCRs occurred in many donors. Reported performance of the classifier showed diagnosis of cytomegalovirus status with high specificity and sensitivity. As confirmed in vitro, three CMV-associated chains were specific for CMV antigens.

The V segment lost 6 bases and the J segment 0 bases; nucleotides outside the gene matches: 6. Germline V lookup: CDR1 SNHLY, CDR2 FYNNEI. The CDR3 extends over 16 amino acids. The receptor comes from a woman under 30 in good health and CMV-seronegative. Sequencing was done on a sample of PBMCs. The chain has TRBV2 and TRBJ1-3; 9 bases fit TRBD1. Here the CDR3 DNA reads TGTGCCAGCAGCCCCGGACAGGGGCTCTCTGGAAACACCATATATTTT. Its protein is CASSPGQGLSGNTIYF.